This T cell receptor (beta chain) was found in a study of beta chain features in type 1 diabetes. Study-level background: Across every sample, around 110,000,000 sorted cells were examined in total. Overall study findings and caveats: Researchers cautioned that cDNA sequencing could over-represent cells with high TCR expression. Among patients with Type 1 diabetes, TCRB CDR3s were moderately but significantly shorter in every one of the four CD4+ subsets.

Regarding this clone: Its target is unknown.

The ends were cut back, 1 base at V and 0 bases at J, with 10 bases in the middle. The CDR3 has 16 amino acids. In germline, CDR1 is LGHNA, CDR2 YSLEER. Expressed TCRB transcripts were sequenced because the isolated RNA had all been reverse transcribed beforehand. Method: immunoSEQ multiplex PCR; TCRdb's copy keeps in-frame clones and lacks some. The repertoire includes around 280,000 clones, roughly 15% of them detected once, and 0.015% sits in the top ten. This chain connects TRBV4-3 to TRBJ1-3; possibly TRBD1 for D (6 bases). The sequenced material came from naive CD4+ T cells from blood. The sequence was collected from a man between 18 and 29 years old with type 1 diabetes. The CDR3 loop is CASSQGTVNSGNTIYF. In nucleotides, the CDR3 is TGCGCCAGCAGCCAAGGGACAGTAAACTCTGGAAACACCATATATTTT.